The present T cell receptor beta chain was sequenced within a study of T cells after yellow fever vaccination. Study overall: Where fractions had low cell numbers, libraries were prepared from them with the SMART-Seq v4 Ultra Low Input RNA kit. Notes on the study in general: Reappearing after the booster were most of the clones from primary vaccination (roughly 96% CD4, about 87% CD8). Peaking on day 5 versus 15, the secondary response was faster but weaker.

This clonotype was counted only a few times. The antigen remains undetermined. V dropped 4 bases and J dropped 1 base, with 13 bases sitting between them. Germline-derived CDR1 and CDR2 are MNHEY and SVGEGT. The CDR3 totals 15 residues. 5'RACE template switching added a universal primer site and UMIs to TCR cDNA. TCRdb reanalysed the 5' RACE reads using MiXCR and keeps one entry per CDR3 protein. This sample has 400,000 or so distinct CDR3 sequences, with 15% to 20% found just once. This receptor was taken from a man aged 18-30 years who received the YFV17D yellow fever vaccine. The specimen was PBMCs, collected before the yellow fever booster vaccination. The chain carries TRBV6-2 or TRBV6-3 and TRBJ1-1; D is uncertain. The CDR3 protein is CASSWQWAKNTEAFF. Here the CDR3 DNA reads TGTGCCAGCAGTTGGCAGTGGGCTAAGAACACTGAAGCTTTCTTT.